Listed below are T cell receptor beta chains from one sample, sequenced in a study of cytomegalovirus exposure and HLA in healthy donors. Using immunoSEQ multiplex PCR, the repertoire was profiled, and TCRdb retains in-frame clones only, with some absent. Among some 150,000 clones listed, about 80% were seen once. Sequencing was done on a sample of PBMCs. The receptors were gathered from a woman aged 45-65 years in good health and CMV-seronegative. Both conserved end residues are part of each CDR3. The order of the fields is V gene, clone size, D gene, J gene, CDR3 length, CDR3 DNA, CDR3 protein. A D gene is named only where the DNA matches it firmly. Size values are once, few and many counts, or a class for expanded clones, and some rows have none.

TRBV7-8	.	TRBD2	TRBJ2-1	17	TGTGCCAGCAGCTTAGGAGGACTAGCGGGAGTGGTGAATGAGCAGTTCTTC	CASSLGGLAGVVNEQFF
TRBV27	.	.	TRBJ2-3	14	TGTGCCAGCAGTTGGAAGACCCCGGGAGATACGCAGTATTTT	CASSWKTPGDTQYF
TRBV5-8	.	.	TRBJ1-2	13	TGTGCCAGCAGCTTGCGACAGCTCTATGGCTACACCTTC	CASSLRQLYGYTF
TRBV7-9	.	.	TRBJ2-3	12	TGTTCCAGCAGCTTAGCGCGAGATACGCAGTATTTT	CSSSLARDTQYF
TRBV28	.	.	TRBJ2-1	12	TGTGCCAGCACCCGGGTCAAAACTGAGCAGTTCTTC	CASTRVKTEQFF
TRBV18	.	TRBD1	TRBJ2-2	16	TGTGCCAGCTCCCTTCGGGGACAGGGGAACACCGGGGAGCTGTTTTTT	CASSLRGQGNTGELFF
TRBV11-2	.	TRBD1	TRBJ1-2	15	TGTGCCAGCAGCTTCCTACAGGGGCAAAACTATGGCTACACCTTC	CASSFLQGQNYGYTF
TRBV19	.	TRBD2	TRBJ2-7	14	TGTGCCAGTAGTACCGGCGGGAGAGGCTACGAGCAGTACTTC	CASSTGGRGYEQYF
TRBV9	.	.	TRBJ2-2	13	TGTGCCAGCAGCGTAGTAGGGGCCGGGGAGCTGTTTTTT	CASSVVGAGELFF
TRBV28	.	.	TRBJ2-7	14	TGTGCCAGCAGTTTAAGACCTAGCTCCTACGAGCAGTACTTC	CASSLRPSSYEQYF
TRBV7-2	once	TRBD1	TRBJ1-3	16	TGTGCCAGCAGCTTGGGACAGCTGGCCTCTGGAAACACCATATATTTT	CASSLGQLASGNTIYF
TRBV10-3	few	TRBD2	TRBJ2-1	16	TGTGCCATCGCGGGACTAGCGGGACCATGGGATAATGAGCAGTTCTTC	CAIAGLAGPWDNEQFF
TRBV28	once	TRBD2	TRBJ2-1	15	TGTGCCAGCAGTTTTGTTAGCGGGAGGGCCAATGAGCAGTTCTTC	CASSFVSGRANEQFF
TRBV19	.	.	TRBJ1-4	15	TGTGCCAGTAGTGCCCGGGGGGGAGGAGGTGAAAAACTGTTTTTT	CASSARGGGGEKLFF
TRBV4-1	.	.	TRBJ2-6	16	TGCGCCAGTACGGGACTCTTTATCTCTGGGGCCAACGTCCTGACTTTC	CASTGLFISGANVLTF
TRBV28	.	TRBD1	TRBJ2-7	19	TGTGCCAGCCATTTTTTGAGCTCCCATCGGACAGGGGTGTCCTACGAGCAGTACTTC	CASHFLSSHRTGVSYEQYF
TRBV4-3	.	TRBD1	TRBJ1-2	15	TGCGCCAGCAGCCAGCGGACAGGGATATCCTATGGCTACACCTTC	CASSQRTGISYGYTF
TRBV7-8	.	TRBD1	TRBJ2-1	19	TGTGCCAGCAGCCGACAGGGGGGAGGACAACTTGGGGTCAACAATGAGCAGTTCTTC	CASSRQGGGQLGVNNEQFF
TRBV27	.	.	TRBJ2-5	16	TGTGCCAGCAGAGGGCTCAGGGACCGGGGGCAAGAGACCCAGTACTTC	CASRGLRDRGQETQYF
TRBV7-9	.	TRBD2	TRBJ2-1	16	TGTGCCAGCAGCTTAGGGGCCGGGACTACCCTGGATGAGCAGTTCTTC	CASSLGAGTTLDEQFF
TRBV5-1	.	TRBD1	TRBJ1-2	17	TGCGCCAGCAGCCGAATAACAGGGGGCGCCAGTGACTATGGCTACACCTTC	CASSRITGGASDYGYTF
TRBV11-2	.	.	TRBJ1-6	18	TGTGCCAGCAGCTTAGATTTGGAGGGGAGCTCCTATAATTCACCCCTCCACTTT	CASSLDLEGSSYNSPLHF
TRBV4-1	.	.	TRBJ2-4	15	TGCGCCAGCAGCCCCGGAGGGATAGCCGAAAACATTCAGTACTTC	CASSPGGIAENIQYF
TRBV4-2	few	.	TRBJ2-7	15	TGTGCCAGCAGCCAATTTCGAAACCAGGGGAGTGAGCAGTACTTC	CASSQFRNQGSEQYF
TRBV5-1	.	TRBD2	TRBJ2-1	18	TGCGCCAGCAGCTTGGAGGTCCTACTCGGGACTAGGAGCAATGAGCAGTTCTTC	CASSLEVLLGTRSNEQFF
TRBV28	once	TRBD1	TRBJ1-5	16	TGTGCCAGCAGTTTACCGGACAGGGGAAGCAATCAGCCCCAGCATTTT	CASSLPDRGSNQPQHF
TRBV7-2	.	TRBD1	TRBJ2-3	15	TGTGCCAGCAGCTTTTCCTCGACAGGGACAGATACGCAGTATTTT	CASSFSSTGTDTQYF
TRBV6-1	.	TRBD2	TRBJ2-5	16	TGTGCCAGCAGTGAAGGGGGACTAGCGGGGAGTGAGACCCAGTACTTC	CASSEGGLAGSETQYF
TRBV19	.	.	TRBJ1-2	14	TGTGCCAGTACCCGTGACACACCCCGTGGGGGCTACACCTTC	CASTRDTPRGGYTF
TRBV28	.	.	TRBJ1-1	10	TGTGCCAGCCGGAAAGGGAGTGCTTTCTTT	CASRKGSAFF
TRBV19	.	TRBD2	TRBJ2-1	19	TGTGCCAGTAGTGGGGGACTAGCGGGGGGGTCGTACTCCTACAATGAGCAGTTCTTC	CASSGGLAGGSYSYNEQFF
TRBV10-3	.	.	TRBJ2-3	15	TGTGCTATCAGGGACATCCCCTGGGGCACAGATACGCAGTATTTT	CAIRDIPWGTDTQYF
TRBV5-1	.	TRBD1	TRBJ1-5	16	TGCGCCAGCAGCGAATCCGGGACAGGGCAATCCGGACCCCAGCATTTT	CASSESGTGQSGPQHF
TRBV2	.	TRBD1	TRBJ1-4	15	TGTGCCAGCTCTTCCTCACAGGGGGCAGGCGAAAAACTGTTTTTT	CASSSSQGAGEKLFF
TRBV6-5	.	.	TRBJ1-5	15	TGTGCCAGCAGTCTTCAGGTGGGGCCCTTAATTGCCCAGCATTTT	CASSLQVGPLIAQHF
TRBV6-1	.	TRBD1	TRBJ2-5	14	TGTGCCAGCAGCGACTTCAGGGGGAAAGAGACCCAGTACTTC	CASSDFRGKETQYF
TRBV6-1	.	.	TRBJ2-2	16	TGTGCCAGCAGTGAAGGGGGGGGGCCGAGCACCGGGGAGCTGTTTTTT	CASSEGGGPSTGELFF
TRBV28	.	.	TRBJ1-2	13	TGTGCCAGCAGCCCCCCCATAGTCTATGGCTACACCTTC	CASSPPIVYGYTF
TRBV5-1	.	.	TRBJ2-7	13	TGCGCCAGCAGCCACACCCAGGGCTACGAGCAGTACTTC	CASSHTQGYEQYF
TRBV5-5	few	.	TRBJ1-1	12	TGTGCCAGCAGCTTGGCCTTGGGAGAGGCTTTCTTT	CASSLALGEAFF
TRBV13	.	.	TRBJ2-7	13	TGTGCCAGCAGCTCCCTTAGTGTCGACGAGCAGTACTTC	CASSSLSVDEQYF
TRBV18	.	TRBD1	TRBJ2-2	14	TGTGCCAGCTCACGGACAGGGAACACCGGGGAGCTGTTTTTT	CASSRTGNTGELFF
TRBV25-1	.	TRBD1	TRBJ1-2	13	TGTGCCAGCAGGACAGGGGATGCGGGAGGCTACACCTTC	CASRTGDAGGYTF
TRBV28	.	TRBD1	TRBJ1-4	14	TGTGCCAGCAGTTCGACAGGGTCGGGTGAAAAACTGTTTTTT	CASSSTGSGEKLFF
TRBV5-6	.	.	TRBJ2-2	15	TGTGCCAGCAGCTTAGGGGACATCAACACCGGGGAGCTGTTTTTT	CASSLGDINTGELFF
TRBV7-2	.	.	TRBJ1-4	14	TGTGCCAGCAGCTACCGGACAGTTAATGAAAAACTGTTTTTT	CASSYRTVNEKLFF
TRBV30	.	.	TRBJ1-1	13	TGTGCCTGGAGTGTAGGGAGGAACACTGAAGCTTTCTTT	CAWSVGRNTEAFF
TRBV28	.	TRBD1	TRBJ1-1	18	TGTGCCAGCAGTTTATTGGATGGGACAGGGGCCACGAACACTGAAGCTTTCTTT	CASSLLDGTGATNTEAFF
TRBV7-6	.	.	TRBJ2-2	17	TGTGCCAGCAGCTTAGTTCTGGTCAGGGCGAACACCGGGGAGCTGTTTTTT	CASSLVLVRANTGELFF
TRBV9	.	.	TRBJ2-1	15	TGTGCCAGCAGCGTAGATCAGGGTAGCTACAATGAGCAGTTCTTC	CASSVDQGSYNEQFF
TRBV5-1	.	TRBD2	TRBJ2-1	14	TGCGCCAGCAAAGGCGGGAGCTCCTACAATGAGCAGTTCTTC	CASKGGSSYNEQFF
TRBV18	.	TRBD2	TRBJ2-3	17	TGTGCCAGCTCACCATTAGTGCTAGCGGGAGTGGCAGATACGCAGTATTTT	CASSPLVLAGVADTQYF